This T cell receptor (beta chain) was sequenced for a study of post-analysis software for immune sequencing data. As for the study in general: Relapsing-remitting, secondary progressive and progressive-relapsing multiple sclerosis courses were included. The study, taken as a whole, reports: Under the F measure, samples that were prepared in one batch clustered strongly together. Comparison of patients with controls showed roughly five TRBV segments more frequent in patients, TRBV5-6, TRBV5-1 and TRBV20-1 among them. Multiple sclerosis was associated with a significant reduction in normalized Chao1 diversity relative to controls.

Germline lookup yields CDR1 MNHEY and CDR2 SVGEGT. The V and J ends lost 2 bases and 1 base, in that order; junction bases with no gene match: 3. The CDR3 runs 15 residues. Comment on this clonotype: Its specificity is unknown.

TCR beta cDNA libraries had unique molecular identifiers. The authors obtained roughly 500,000 cDNA molecules from approximately 0.95 to 9.8 million T cells. MiXCR was run by TCRdb on the PCR reads, yielding one entry per CDR3 protein. The data show 600,000 to 750,000 distinct CDR3 sequences, roughly three fifths seen once. The receptor was isolated from a girl under 10 years old with multiple sclerosis. The rearrangement joins TRBV6-2 or TRBV6-3 to TRBJ1-1; 8 bases line up with TRBD1. The source material was blood. DNA of the CDR3: TGTGCCAGCAGTTACCACGGACAGGGGAACACTGAAGCTTTCTTT. It is translated as CASSYHGQGNTEAFF.